This paragraph covers one T cell receptor (beta chain) sequence. This sample was taken from a study of OX40 agonist ivuxolimab in advanced cancers. Study context: Patients received ivuxolimab, an agonistic anti-OX40 (CD134) antibody. Enrolled patients in dose escalation had cancers that were hepatocellular carcinoma, melanoma, renal cell or head and neck cancer. Prior anti-PD-1, anti-PD-L1 or anti-CTLA-4 therapy was allowed; 40% to 50% had some.

Method: immunoSEQ multiplex PCR; TCRdb's copy keeps in-frame clones and lacks some. Among 20,000 to 25,000 clones listed, about 79% were seen once. From germline, CDR1 is WNHNN and CDR2 SYGVQD (reference sequence). The CDR3 loop spans 15 amino acids. V was cut by 1 base and J by 2 bases, with 9 bases left in between. The sequenced sample was CD4+ or CD8+ T cells sorted from blood, obtained in a trial of the OX40 agonist ivuxolimab. The sequence derives from an adult with an advanced solid tumor such as melanoma, head and neck, liver or kidney cancer. V usage is TRBV10-1 and J usage is TRBJ2-1; perhaps TRBD2 as D (6 bases). Here the CDR3 DNA reads TGCGCCAGCAGTGAGTACGCGGGACCCTACAATGAGCAGTTCTTC. Its translation is CASSEYAGPYNEQFF.